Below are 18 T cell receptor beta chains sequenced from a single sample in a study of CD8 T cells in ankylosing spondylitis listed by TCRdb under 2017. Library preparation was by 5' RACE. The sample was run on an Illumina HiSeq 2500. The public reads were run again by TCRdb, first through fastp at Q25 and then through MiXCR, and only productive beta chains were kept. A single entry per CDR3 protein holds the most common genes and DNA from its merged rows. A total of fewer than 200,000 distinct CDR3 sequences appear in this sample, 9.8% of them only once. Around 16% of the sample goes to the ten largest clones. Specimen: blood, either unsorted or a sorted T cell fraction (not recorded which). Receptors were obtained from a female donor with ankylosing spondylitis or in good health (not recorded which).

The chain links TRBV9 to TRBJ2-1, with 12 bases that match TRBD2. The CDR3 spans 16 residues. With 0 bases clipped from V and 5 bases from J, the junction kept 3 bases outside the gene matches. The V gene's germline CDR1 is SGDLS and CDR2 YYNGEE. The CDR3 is CASSVAGTSGHNEQFF. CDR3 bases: TGTGCCAGCAGCGTAGCCGGGACTAGCGGGCACAATGAGCAGTTCTTC.

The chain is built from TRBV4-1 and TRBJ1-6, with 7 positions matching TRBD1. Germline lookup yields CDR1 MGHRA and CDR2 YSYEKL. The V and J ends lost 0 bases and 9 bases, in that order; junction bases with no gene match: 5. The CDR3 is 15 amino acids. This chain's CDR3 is CASSQDRDSSSPLHF. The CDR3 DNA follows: TGCGCCAGCAGCCAAGATCGGGACAGTTCTTCACCCCTCCACTTT.

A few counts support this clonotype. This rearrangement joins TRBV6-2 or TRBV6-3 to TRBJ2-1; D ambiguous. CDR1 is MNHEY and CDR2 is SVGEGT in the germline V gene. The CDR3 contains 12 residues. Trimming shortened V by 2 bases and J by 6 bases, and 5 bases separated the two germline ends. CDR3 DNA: TGTGCCAGCAGTTACCTTTCCAATGAGCAGTTCTTC. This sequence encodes CASSYLSNEQFF.

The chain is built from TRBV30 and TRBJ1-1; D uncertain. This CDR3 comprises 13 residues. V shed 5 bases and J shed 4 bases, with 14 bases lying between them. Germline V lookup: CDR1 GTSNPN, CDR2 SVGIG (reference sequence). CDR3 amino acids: CAWCLPPGTEAFF. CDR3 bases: TGTGCCTGGTGCCTCCCCCCGGGCACTGAAGCTTTCTTT. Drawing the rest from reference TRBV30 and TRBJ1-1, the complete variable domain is SQTIHQWPATLVQPVGSPLSLECTVEGTSNPNLYWYRQAAGRGLQLLFYSVGIGQISSEVPQNLSASRPQDRQFILSSKKLLLSDSGFYLCAWCLPPGTEAFFGQGTRLTVV.

The chain's CDR3 is CSARAPLAEAFF. CDR3 sequence (DNA): TGCAGTGCTAGAGCTCCCCTTGCTGAAGCTTTCTTT. The V gene is TRBV20-1, the J gene TRBJ1-1, with D uncertain. The V end lost 1 base, the J end lost 6 bases, and 9 bases lay between the germline ends. The germline CDR1 and CDR2 sequences are DFQATT and SNEGSKA (reference sequence). The CDR3 extends over 12 amino acids.

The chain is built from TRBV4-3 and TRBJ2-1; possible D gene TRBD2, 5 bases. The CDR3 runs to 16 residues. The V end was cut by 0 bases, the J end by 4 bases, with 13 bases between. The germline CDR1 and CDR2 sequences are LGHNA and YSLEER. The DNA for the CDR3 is TGCGCCAGCAGCCAAGAACCCGCGAGGGTTTACAATGAGCAGTTCTTC. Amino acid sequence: CASSQEPARVYNEQFF.

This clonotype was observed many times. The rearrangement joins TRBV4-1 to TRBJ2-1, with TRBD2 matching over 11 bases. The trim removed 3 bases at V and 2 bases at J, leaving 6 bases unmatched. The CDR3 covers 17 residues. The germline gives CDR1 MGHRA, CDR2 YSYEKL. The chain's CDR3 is CASSHPGTSGPYNEQFF. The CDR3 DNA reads TGCGCCAGCAGCCATCCCGGGACTAGCGGCCCCTACAATGAGCAGTTCTTC.

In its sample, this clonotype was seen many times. CDR3 in amino acids: CASSQAPTSGTDTQYF. DNA for the CDR3: TGCGCCAGCAGCCAAGCTCCGACTAGCGGGACAGATACGCAGTATTTT. The rearrangement links TRBV4-3 to TRBJ2-3, with 10 bases identical to TRBD2. Germline CDR1 is LGHNA and CDR2 is YSLEER. Trimming cost V 1 base and J 3 bases; bases outside gene matches: 4. The CDR3 has 16 residues.

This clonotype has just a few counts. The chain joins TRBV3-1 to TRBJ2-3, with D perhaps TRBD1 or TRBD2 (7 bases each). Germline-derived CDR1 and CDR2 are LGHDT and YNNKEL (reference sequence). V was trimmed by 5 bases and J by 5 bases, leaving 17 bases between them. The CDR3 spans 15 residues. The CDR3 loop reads CASSAPGGGRDTQYF. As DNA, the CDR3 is TGTGCCAGCAGCGCCCCAGGGGGAGGGCGAGATACGCAGTATTTT.

CDR3: CASSQEWRSARNEQFF. The CDR3 DNA reads as TGCGCCAGCAGCCAAGAGTGGCGCAGCGCTCGAAATGAGCAGTTCTTC. The V call is TRBV4-3, the J call TRBJ2-1; D is ambiguous. Trimming took off 0 bases at V and 7 bases at J, with 16 bases between the two ends. Germline CDR1 is LGHNA and CDR2 is YSLEER. The CDR3 has 16 residues.

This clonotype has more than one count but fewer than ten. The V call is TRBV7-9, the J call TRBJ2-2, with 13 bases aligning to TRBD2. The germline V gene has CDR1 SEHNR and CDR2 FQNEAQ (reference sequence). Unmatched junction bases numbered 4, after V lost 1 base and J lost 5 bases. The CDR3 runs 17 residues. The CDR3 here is CASSLGTSGRRTGELFF. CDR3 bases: TGTGCCAGCAGCTTAGGGACTAGCGGGAGAAGAACCGGGGAGCTGTTTTTT.

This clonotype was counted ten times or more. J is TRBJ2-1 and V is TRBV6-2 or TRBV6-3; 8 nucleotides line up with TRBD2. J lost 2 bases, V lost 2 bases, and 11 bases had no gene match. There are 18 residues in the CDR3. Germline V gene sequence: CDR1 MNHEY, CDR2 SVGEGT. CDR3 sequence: CASSYRPGGPSAYNEQFF. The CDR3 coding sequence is TGTGCCAGCAGTTACCGGCCGGGAGGGCCCTCGGCCTACAATGAGCAGTTCTTC.

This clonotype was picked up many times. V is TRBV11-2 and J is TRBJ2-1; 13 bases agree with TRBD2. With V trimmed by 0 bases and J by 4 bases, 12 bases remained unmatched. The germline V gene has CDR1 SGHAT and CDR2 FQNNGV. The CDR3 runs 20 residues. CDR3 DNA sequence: TGTGCCAGCAGCTTAGAGGGACTAGCGGGATGTCGCGACTGTTACAATGAGCAGTTCTTC. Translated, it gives CASSLEGLAGCRDCYNEQFF.

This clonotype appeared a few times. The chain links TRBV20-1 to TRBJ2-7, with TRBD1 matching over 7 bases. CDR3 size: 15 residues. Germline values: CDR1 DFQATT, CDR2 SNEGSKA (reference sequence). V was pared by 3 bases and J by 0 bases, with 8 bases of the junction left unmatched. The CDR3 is CSASSDREASYEQYF. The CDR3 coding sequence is TGCAGTGCTAGCTCTGACAGGGAAGCCTCCTACGAGCAGTACTTC.

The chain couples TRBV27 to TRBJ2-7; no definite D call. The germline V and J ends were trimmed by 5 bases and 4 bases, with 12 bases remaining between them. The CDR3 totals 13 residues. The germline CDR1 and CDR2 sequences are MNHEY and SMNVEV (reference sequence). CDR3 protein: CASSTLDRYEQYF. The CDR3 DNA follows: TGTGCCAGCAGTACTCTGGATCGGTACGAGCAGTACTTC.

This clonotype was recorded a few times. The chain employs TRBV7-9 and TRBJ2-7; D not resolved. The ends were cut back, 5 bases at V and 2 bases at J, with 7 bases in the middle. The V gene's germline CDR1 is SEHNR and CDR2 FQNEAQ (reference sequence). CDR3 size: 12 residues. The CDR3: CASSPLPYEQYF. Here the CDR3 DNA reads TGTGCCAGCAGCCCTTTACCCTACGAGCAGTACTTC.

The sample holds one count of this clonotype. The CDR3 DNA sequence: TGTGCCAGCAGCCAAGGCGTGGTCAGCCAAGAGACCCAGTACTTC. This sequence encodes CASSQGVVSQETQYF. The chain is built from TRBV4-2 and TRBJ2-5; D call uncertain. Germline V gives CDR1 LGHNA, CDR2 YNFKEQ. CDR3 size: 15 residues. V gave up 1 base and J gave up 1 base, with 10 bases separating them.

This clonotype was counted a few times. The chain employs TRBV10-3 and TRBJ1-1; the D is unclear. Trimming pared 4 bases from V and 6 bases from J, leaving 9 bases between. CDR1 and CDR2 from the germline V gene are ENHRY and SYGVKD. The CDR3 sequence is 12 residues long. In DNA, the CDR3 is TGTGCCATCAGTGGCTTCGGGGCTGAAGCTTTCTTT. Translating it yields CAISGFGAEAFF.